The subject of this entry is one T cell receptor (beta chain). This study enrolled people aged 18 to 89 from around 26 US geographic areas. This specimen comes from a study of blood T cell repertoires in COVID-19. Overall study: From the United States, Italy and Spain came samples of acute and convalescent COVID-19. Sources were T cells, B-cell-depleted T cells, or PBMCs; the material itself was cDNA or gDNA.

Trimming took 6 bases from V and 9 from J, leaving 18 bases between them. Germline V lookup: CDR1 MNHEY, CDR2 SVGAGI. The CDR3 is 14 amino acids. The table came from immunoSEQ multiplex PCR; TCRdb's copy has only in-frame clones and leaves some out. The table has 150,000 to 200,000 clones, 89% seen once. The specimen sequenced was PBMCs or T cells enriched from blood (not recorded which). V and J are TRBV6-5 and TRBJ2-1; D might be TRBD1 (5 bases). This receptor was obtained from a woman between 40 and 50 years old with acute COVID-19. CDR3 sequence: CASSDGPPQGEQFF. In DNA form, the CDR3 reads TGTGCCAGCAGCGACGGGCCACCTCAGGGTGAGCAGTTCTTC.